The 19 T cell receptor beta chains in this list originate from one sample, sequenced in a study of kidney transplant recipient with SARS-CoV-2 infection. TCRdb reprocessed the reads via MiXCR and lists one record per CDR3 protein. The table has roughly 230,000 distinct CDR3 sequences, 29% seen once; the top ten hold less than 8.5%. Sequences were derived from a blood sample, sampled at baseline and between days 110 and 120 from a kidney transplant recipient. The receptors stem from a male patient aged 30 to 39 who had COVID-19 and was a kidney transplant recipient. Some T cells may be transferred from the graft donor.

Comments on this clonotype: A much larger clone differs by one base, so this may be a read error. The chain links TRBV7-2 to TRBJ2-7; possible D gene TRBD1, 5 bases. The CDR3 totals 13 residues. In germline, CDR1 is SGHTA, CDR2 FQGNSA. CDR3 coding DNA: TGTGCCAACAGCTTATGGGGCGGAAACGAGCAGTACTTC. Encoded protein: CANSLWGGNEQYF.

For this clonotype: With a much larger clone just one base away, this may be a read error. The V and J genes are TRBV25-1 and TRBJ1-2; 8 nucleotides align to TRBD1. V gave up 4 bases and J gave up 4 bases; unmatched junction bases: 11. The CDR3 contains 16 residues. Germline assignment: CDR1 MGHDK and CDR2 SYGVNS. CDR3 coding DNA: TGTGCCAGCAGTGGTAACAGGGGGGTGGGGCCCTATGGCTACACCTTC. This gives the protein CASSGNRGVGPYGYTF.

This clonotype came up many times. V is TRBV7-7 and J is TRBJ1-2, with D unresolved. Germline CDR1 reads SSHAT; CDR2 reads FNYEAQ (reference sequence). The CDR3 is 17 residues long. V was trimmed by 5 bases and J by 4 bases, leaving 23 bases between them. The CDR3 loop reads CASSMNCKCRKTYGYTF. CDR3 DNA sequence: TGTGCCAGCAGCATGAACTGTAAGTGCCGAAAGACCTATGGCTACACCTTC.

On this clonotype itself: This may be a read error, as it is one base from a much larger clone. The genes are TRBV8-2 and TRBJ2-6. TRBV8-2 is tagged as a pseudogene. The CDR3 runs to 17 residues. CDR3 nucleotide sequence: TGTGGCGAGATTGTCAGGATAACACAAAGTCGGGCCAACGTCCTGACTTTC. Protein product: CGEIVRITQSRANVLTF.

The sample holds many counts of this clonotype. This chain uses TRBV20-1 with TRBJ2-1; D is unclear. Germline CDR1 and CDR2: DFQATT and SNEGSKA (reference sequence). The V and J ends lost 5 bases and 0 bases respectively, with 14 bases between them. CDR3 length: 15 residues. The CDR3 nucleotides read TGCAGTGCTCCTGAGACCATGAGCTCCTACAATGAGCAGTTCTTC. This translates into CSAPETMSSYNEQFF.

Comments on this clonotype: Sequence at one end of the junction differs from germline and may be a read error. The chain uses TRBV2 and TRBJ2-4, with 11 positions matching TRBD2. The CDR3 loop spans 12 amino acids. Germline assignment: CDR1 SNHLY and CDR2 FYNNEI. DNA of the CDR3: TGTGCCAGCAGGGGACTAGCGGACATTCAGTGCTTC. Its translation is CASRGLADIQCF.

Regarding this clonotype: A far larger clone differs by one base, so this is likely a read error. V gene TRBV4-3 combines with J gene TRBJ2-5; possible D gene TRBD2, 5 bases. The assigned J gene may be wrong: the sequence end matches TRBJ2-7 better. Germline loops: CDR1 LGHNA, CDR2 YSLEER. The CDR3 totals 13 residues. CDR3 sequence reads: CASSQESRGEQYF. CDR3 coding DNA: TGCGCCAGCAGCCAAGAAAGTCGGGGCGAGCAGTACTTC.

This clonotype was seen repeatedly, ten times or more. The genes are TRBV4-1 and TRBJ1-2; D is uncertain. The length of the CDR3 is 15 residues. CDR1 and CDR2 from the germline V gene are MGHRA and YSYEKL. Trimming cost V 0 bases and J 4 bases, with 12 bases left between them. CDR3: CASSQDQVGSYGYTF. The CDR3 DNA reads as TGCGCCAGCAGCCAAGATCAAGTCGGGAGCTATGGCTACACCTTC.

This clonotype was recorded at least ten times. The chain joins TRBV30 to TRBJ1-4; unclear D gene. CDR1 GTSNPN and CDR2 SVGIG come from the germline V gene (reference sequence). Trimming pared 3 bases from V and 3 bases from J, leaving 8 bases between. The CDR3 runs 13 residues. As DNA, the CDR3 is TGTGCCTGGAGCCCTCTCCCTAATGAAAAACTGTTTTTT. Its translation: CAWSPLPNEKLFF.

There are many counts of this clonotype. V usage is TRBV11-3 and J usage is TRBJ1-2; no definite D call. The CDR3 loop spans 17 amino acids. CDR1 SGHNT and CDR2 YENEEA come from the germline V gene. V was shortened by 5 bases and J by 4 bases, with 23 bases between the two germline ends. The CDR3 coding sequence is TGTGCCAGCAGCCAACTCTTCGATCTCGGAAAGACCTATGGCTACACCTTC. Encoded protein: CASSQLFDLGKTYGYTF.

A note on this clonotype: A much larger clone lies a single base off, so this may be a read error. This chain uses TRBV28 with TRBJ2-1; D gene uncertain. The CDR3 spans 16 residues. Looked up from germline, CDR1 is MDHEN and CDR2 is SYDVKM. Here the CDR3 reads CASSSYSAATYNEQVF. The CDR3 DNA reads TGTGCCAGCAGTTCGTACTCGGCGGCCACCTACAATGAGCAGGTCTTC. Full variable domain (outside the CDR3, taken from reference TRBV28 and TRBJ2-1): DVKVTQSSRYLVKRTGEKVFLECVQDMDHENMFWYRQDPGLGLRLIYFSYDVKMKEKGDIPEGYSVSREKKERFSLILESASTNQTSMYLCASSSYSAATYNEQVFGPGTRLTVL.

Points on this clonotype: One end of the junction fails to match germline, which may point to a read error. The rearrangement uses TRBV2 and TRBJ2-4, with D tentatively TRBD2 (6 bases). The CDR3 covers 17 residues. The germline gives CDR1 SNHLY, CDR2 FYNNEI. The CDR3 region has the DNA TGTGCCAGCAGTGAAGACCCGGGACTCCAAGCCAGAAACATTCAGTACTTC. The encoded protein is CASSEDPGLQARNIQYF.

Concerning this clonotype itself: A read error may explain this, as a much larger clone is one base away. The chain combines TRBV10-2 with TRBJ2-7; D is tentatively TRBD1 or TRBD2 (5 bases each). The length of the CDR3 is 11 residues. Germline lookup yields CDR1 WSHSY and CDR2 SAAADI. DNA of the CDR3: TGTGCCACCATGAGGGGCTACGAGCAGTACTTC. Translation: CATMRGYEQYF.

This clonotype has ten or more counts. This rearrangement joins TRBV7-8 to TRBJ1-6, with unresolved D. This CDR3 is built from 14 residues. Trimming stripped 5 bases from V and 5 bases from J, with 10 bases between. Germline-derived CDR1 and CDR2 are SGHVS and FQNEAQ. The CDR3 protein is CASSPRRNNSPLHF. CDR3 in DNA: TGTGCCAGCAGCCCGAGACGTAATAATTCACCCCTCCACTTT.

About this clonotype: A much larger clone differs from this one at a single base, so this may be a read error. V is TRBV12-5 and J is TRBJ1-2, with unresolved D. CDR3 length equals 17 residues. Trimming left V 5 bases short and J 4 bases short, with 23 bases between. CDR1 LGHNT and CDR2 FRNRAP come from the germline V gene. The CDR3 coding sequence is TGTGCTAGTGGTAAACAGTATTTGCATGGAAAGACCTATGGCTACACCTTC. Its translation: CASGKQYLHGKTYGYTF.

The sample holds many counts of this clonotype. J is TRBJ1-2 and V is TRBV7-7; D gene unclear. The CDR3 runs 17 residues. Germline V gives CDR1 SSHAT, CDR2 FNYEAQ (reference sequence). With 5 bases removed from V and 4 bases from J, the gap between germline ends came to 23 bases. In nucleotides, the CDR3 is TGTGCCAGCAGCAAAACCGCTAAGTGCCGAAAGACCTATGGCTACACCTTC. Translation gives CASSKTAKCRKTYGYTF.

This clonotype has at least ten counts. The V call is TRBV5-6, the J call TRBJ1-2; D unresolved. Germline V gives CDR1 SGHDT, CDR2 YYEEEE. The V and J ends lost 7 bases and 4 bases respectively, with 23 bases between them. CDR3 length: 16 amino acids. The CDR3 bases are TGTGCCAGCTACCGTATCAATAGTCGAAAGACCTATGGCTACACCTTC. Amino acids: CASYRINSRKTYGYTF.

DNA of the CDR3: TGTGCCAGCAGTGAAGTAGCCAATCAGCCCCAGCATTTT. This codes for CASSEVANQPQHF. This chain links TRBV6-5 with TRBJ1-5; D is uncertain. Germline V gives CDR1 MNHEY, CDR2 SVGAGI. This CDR3 has 13 residues. Trimming pared 5 bases from V and 3 bases from J, leaving 8 bases between.

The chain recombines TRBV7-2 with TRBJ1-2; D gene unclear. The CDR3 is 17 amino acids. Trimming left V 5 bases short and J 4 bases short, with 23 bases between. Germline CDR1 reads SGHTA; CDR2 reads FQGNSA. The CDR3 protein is CASSGSGRDGKTYGYTF. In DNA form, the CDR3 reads TGTGCCAGCAGCGGATCTGGCAGAGACGGAAAGACCTATGGCTACACCTTC.